This is a list of T cell receptor beta chains from one sample in a study of regulatory T cells in long-lasting Graves disease. MiXCR was run by TCRdb on the multiplex PCR reads, yielding one entry per CDR3 protein. This sample yields approximately 480,000 distinct CDR3 sequences, of which 16% are seen a single time; about 12% belongs to the top ten. The same sample was also used in a study of T cells in Graves' hyperthyroidism and ophthalmopathy.

The sample in question was peripheral blood mononuclear cells (PBMCs), obtained at new diagnosis, from a patient treated with antithyroid drugs. The source is a middle-aged man with Graves disease. The CDR3 runs from the conserved cysteine through the conserved F or W. The D gene is left open where the match is weak. A clone size is listed for some rows: how often the clone was seen (once, few, many), or a class if it is expanded.

D	J	V	size	DNA	CDR3
.	TRBJ2-5	TRBV24-1	.	TGTGCCACCAGTGATCCGACAGCAGTTCAAGAGACCCAGTACTTC	CATSDPTAVQETQYF
.	TRBJ2-6	TRBV4-1	.	TGCGCCAGCAGCCAAGAAGGGGGGCGAGGGGCCAACGTCCTGACTTTC	CASSQEGGRGANVLTF
.	TRBJ1-1	TRBV6-1	many	TGTGCCAGCAAGCCGACAGGCATGAACACTGAAGCTTTCTTT	CASKPTGMNTEAFF
TRBD1	TRBJ2-7	TRBV12-5	.	TGTGCTAGTGGTTTGGTACTCGGACAGGGGCCCTACGAGCAGTACTTC	CASGLVLGQGPYEQYF
.	TRBJ1-4	TRBV28	.	TGTGCCAGCAGGGGTGAAAAACTGTTTTTT	CASRGEKLFF
TRBD1	TRBJ2-2	TRBV24-1	.	TGTGCCACCAGTGACCCGGGGACAGGGGTTCCGAACACCGGGGAGCTGTTTTTT	CATSDPGTGVPNTGELFF
.	TRBJ1-2	TRBV5-8	many	TGTGCCAGCAGCTTGAGATACTTTGGGGACTATGGCTACACCTTC	CASSLRYFGDYGYTF
TRBD2	TRBJ2-3	TRBV2	many	TGTGCCAGCAGTGATCTAGCGGGAGGGGCCACAGATACGCAGTATTTT	CASSDLAGGATDTQYF
.	TRBJ2-7	TRBV6-9	.	TGTACCAGCAGTTACTCCTTCTACGAGCAGTACTTC	CTSSYSFYEQYF
.	TRBJ1-5	TRBV4-1	.	TGTGCCAGCAGCCAAAAACTTATTAGCAATCAGCCCCAGCATTTT	CASSQKLISNQPQHF
.	TRBJ2-5	TRBV20-1	.	TGCAGTGCCGGGCTAGTACAAGAGACCCAGTACTTC	CSAGLVQETQYF
TRBD2	TRBJ2-3	TRBV10-3	.	TGTGCCATCACCCGGACTAGCGGGAGTCCAGATACGCAGTATTTT	CAITRTSGSPDTQYF
TRBD2	TRBJ2-1	TRBV6-1	.	TGTGCCAGCAGTAAAACCGGGACTAGCGGGAGAGTAAATGAGCAGTTCTTC	CASSKTGTSGRVNEQFF
.	TRBJ1-5	TRBV4-1	.	TGCGCCAGCAGCCCGAAGGGATATAGCAATCAGCCCCAGCATTTT	CASSPKGYSNQPQHF
TRBD2	TRBJ2-1	TRBV10-3	.	TGTGCCACGTATAGCGGGTCACACAATGAGCAGTTCTTC	CATYSGSHNEQFF
TRBD2	TRBJ2-4	TRBV5-1	many	TGCGCCAGCAGCCGTGGTGACCTGCCGGGAGGAAACATTCAGTACTTC	CASSRGDLPGGNIQYF
TRBD2	TRBJ2-3	TRBV7-2	many	TGTGCCAGCAGCGTGACTAGCGGGGGCACAGATACGCAGTATTTT	CASSVTSGGTDTQYF
TRBD2	TRBJ2-5	TRBV18	few	TGTGCCAGCTCACAAAATAGCGGGAGGCTAGGAGAGACCCAGTACTTC	CASSQNSGRLGETQYF
TRBD1	TRBJ2-5	TRBV29-1	many	TGCAGCGTTGGGGACAGGCCTTGGGAGACCCAGTACTTC	CSVGDRPWETQYF
.	TRBJ2-7	TRBV20-1	many	TGCAGTGCTAGCCCCTCCCTCTCCTACGAGCAGTACTTC	CSASPSLSYEQYF
TRBD2	TRBJ2-7	TRBV11-2	.	TGTGCCAGCAGCTCCGGACTAGCGGGGCTAAGCTCCTACAATGAGCAGTACTTC	CASSSGLAGLSSYNEQYF
TRBD1	TRBJ1-1	TRBV5-1	many	TGTGCCAGCAGCCCCCGACAGGGCAACACTGAAGCTTTCTTT	CASSPRQGNTEAFF
.	TRBJ2-7	TRBV20-1	few	TGCAGTGCTAGTGGCCACCCGGTTGGAATGCAGTACTTC	CSASGHPVGMQYF
.	TRBJ2-7	TRBV6-4	many	TGTGCCAGCAGTGACCAAGCCGGACAGTACGAGCAGTACTTC	CASSDQAGQYEQYF
TRBD1	TRBJ2-7	TRBV19	few	TGTGCCAGTAGTATAGAACCAGGGGGCTACGAGCAGTACTTC	CASSIEPGGYEQYF
.	TRBJ1-2	TRBV7-2	.	TGTGCCAGCAGCTTAGACCGGAATAACTATGGCTACACCTTC	CASSLDRNNYGYTF
.	TRBJ2-2	TRBV7-8	many	TGTGCCAGCATCCTCCCAGGGGGGGGCGCGGACACCGGGGAGCTGTTTTTT	CASILPGGGADTGELFF
TRBD1	TRBJ1-4	TRBV29-1	many	TGCAGCGTCCTACCGGGACAGGGGGCAATACTACGTGGAAAACTGTTTTTT	CSVLPGQGAILRGKLFF
.	TRBJ1-5	TRBV2	many	TGTGCCAGCAGTGAAACAGGACCCAATCAGCCCCAGCATTTT	CASSETGPNQPQHF
.	TRBJ2-7	TRBV20-1	many	TGCAGTACGACTAGGTCCTACGAGCAGTACTTC	CSTTRSYEQYF
.	TRBJ1-1	TRBV2	.	TGTGCCAGCATAGGTGGGTACAGGACTGAAGCTTTCTTT	CASIGGYRTEAFF
.	TRBJ1-3	TRBV7-2	few	TGTGCCAGCAGTCCTGTTGGAAACACCATATATTTT	CASSPVGNTIYF
.	TRBJ2-3	TRBV30	.	TGTGCCTGGAGTGTGTACGGAAATACGCAGTATTTT	CAWSVYGNTQYF
TRBD2	TRBJ2-3	TRBV29-1	many	TGCAGCGTGACGGTTGGGACTAGCGGGAGGACAGATACGCAGTATTTT	CSVTVGTSGRTDTQYF
TRBD1	TRBJ2-2	TRBV10-1	.	TGCGCCAGCAGTGGGGACAGGGATTTACTCGGCGGCACCGGGGAGCTGTTTTTT	CASSGDRDLLGGTGELFF
.	TRBJ2-7	TRBV18	many	TGTGCCAGCTCACTAACTCCGACAGGCACCTACGAGCAGTACTTC	CASSLTPTGTYEQYF
TRBD2	TRBJ2-1	TRBV6-1	many	TGTGCCAGCAGTGGACTAGCAGGTAATGAGCAGTTCTTC	CASSGLAGNEQFF
.	TRBJ2-1	TRBV2	many	TGTGCCAGCAAAGGCGGCGGGCTCTACAATGAGCAGTTCTTC	CASKGGGLYNEQFF
TRBD1	TRBJ2-1	TRBV6-2/TRBV6-3	.	TGTGCCAGCAGTTACTCGAGCGTCAGACAGGGTGGGTACAATGAGCAGTTCTTC	CASSYSSVRQGGYNEQFF
.	TRBJ1-5	TRBV2	many	TGTGCCAGCAGTCGAGGGGGAGGACTTAATCAGCCCCAGCATTTT	CASSRGGGLNQPQHF
.	TRBJ2-1	TRBV7-2	many	TGTGCCAGCAGCAGCCCCCGGGACTTCAGCGAGCAGTTCTTC	CASSSPRDFSEQFF
.	TRBJ1-1	TRBV28	many	TGTGCCAGCAGCCCGGATGGATATGAAGCTTTCTTT	CASSPDGYEAFF
TRBD2	TRBJ2-1	TRBV18	many	TGTGCCAGCTCACCAGTTTCACTAGCGGGCAATGAGCAGTTCTTC	CASSPVSLAGNEQFF
TRBD1	TRBJ1-4	TRBV20-1	.	TGCAGTGCTAGAGATATGGGACAGGGCTTTGCAACTAATGAAAAACTGTTTTTT	CSARDMGQGFATNEKLFF